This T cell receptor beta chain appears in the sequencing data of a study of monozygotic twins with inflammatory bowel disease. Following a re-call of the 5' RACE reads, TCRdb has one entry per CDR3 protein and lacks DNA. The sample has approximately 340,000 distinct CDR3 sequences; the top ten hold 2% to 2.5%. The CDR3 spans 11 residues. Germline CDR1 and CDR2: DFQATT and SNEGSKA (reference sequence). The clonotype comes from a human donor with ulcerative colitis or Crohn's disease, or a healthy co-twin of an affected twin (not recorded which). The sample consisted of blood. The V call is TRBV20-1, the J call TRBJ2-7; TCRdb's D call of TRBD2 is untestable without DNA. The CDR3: CSASTAYEQYF.